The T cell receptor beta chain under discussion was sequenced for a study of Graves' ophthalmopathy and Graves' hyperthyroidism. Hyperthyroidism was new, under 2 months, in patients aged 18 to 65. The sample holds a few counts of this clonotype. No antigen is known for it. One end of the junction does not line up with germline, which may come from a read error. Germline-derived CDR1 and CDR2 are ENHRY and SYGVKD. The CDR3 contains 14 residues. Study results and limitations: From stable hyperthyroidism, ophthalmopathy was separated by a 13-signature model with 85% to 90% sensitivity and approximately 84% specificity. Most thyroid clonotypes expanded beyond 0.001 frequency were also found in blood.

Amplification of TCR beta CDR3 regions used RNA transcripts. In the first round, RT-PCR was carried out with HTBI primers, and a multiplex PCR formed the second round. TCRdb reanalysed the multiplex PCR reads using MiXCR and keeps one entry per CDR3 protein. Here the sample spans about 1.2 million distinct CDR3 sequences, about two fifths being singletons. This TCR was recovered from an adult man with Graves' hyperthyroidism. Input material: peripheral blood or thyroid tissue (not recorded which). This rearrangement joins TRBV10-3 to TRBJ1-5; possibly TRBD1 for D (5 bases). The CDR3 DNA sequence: TGTGCCAGCAGTTCGGGGGGAAGCTCTCAGCCCCAGCATTTT. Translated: CASSSGGSSQPQHF.